This TCR beta chain was identified during a study of cytomegalovirus exposure and HLA in healthy donors (dated by TCRdb to about 2017). Regarding the study in general: A later analysis indicated that the roughly 130 validation repertoires were generated on the platform also employed for the approximately 700 repertoires of the first cohort. The aim of the study was to test whether cataloging public T cell receptors could identify signatures of past pathogen exposure. Besides the first cohort of 550 to 750 subjects, a separate validation cohort made up of over a hundred different subjects was used. The study combined high-throughput TCR immunosequencing, statistical association of individual TCRs with disease status, and machine learning to predict cytomegalovirus infection status. The research as a whole found: Three of the identified cytomegalovirus-associated TCR beta chains were confirmed in vitro to be specific for cytomegalovirus antigens. The authors suggested that the approach could potentially be extended to other disease states and immunological phenotypes. Across donors, most TCR sequences were observed very rarely, whereas some public TCRs were present in many individuals. The validation cohort had no HLA typing available for a later analysis, so co-occurrence within that cohort was assessed over all 120 or so repertoires. A later analysis found that TCRs clustered in the first cohort also tended to co-occur in the roughly 120 validation repertoires, with 94% of cluster scores above 0. The study gave a list of some 150 TCR beta chains associated with cytomegalovirus. Cytomegalovirus status was reported to be diagnosed by the classifier with high specificity and sensitivity in both the original and validation cohorts.

The donors were included in the validation cohort of over a hundred subjects, a group kept apart from the roughly 610-subject first cohort. Preparation of the library involved the immunoSEQ multiplex PCR assay. The paper's processing steps were these. A statistical classification framework was developed to diagnose cytomegalovirus status using the catalog of TCR beta chain sequences. Imported from immuneACCESS, the table was reduced by TCRdb to in-frame sequences with V and J called. These copies leave out some clones; in studies compared against another copy, an unresolved V gene accounts for under half, and the cause of the remainder is not known. That table furnishes V, J and clone size, whereas the DNA furnished D and trimming. This sample lists over 110,000 clones; less than 90% were detected once. The top ten clones comprise just under 3% of the sample. Compared with germline, V lacks 5 bases and J lacks 5 bases; bases without a gene match: 11. Spanning cysteine to phenylalanine, the CDR3 consists of 15 amino acids. Only CDR3 DNA is held: 45 bases, read in frame from base 1. The germline V gene (reference sequence) sets CDR1 to LNHNV and CDR2 to YYDKDF.

This clone was seen a single time. Its antigen specificity is not known. Base qualities are not at hand, and no much larger clone is one base apart. The sample consisted of PBMCs. This chain joins TRBV15 to TRBJ2-5, with 7 bases matching TRBD1. The receptor was derived from a man aged 18 to 30 in good health and CMV-seronegative. CDR3 reads: CATSGTQGFMETQYF. The DNA sequence is TGTGCCACCAGCGGAACACAGGGGTTTATGGAGACCCAGTACTTC.